The rows below give T cell receptor beta chains drawn from one sample of a study of shared clonotypes between healthy human individuals. Here immunoSEQ multiplex PCR was the method, and the copy in TCRdb shows in-frame clones only, minus some. The sample contains roughly 590,000 clones, less than 97% of which appear only once. The specimen sequenced was naive CD8+ T cells sorted from blood. These receptor sequences come from a woman aged 25 to 45 in good health. Both conserved end residues are part of each CDR3. A D gene is named only where the DNA matches it firmly. Size values are once, few and many counts, or a class for expanded clones, and some rows have none.

j_call clone_size cdr3_length d_call v_call cdr3_aa cdr3_nt
TRBJ2-7 few 14 TRBD2 TRBV14 CASSQLAGGYEQYF TGTGCCAGCAGCCAATTAGCGGGAGGCTACGAGCAGTACTTC
TRBJ1-5 . 13 . TRBV19 CARVGGLDQPQHF TGTGCCAGGGTTGGGGGGCTTGATCAGCCCCAGCATTTT
TRBJ2-5 . 14 . TRBV10-1 CASSEVAGEETQYF TGCGCCAGCAGTGAGGTGGCAGGGGAGGAGACCCAGTACTTC
TRBJ2-1 . 15 TRBD2 TRBV7-9 CASSLVLAAYNEQFF TGTGCCAGCAGCTTAGTACTAGCGGCCTACAATGAGCAGTTCTTC
TRBJ2-7 . 15 TRBD2 TRBV6-1 CASTQGGLAIYEQYF TGTGCCAGCACCCAGGGGGGACTAGCCATCTACGAGCAGTACTTC
TRBJ2-1 . 17 . TRBV27 CASKPTPGRSRYNEQFF TGTGCCAGCAAACCCACCCCGGGACGGAGTAGATACAATGAGCAGTTCTTC
TRBJ1-1 once 14 TRBD1 TRBV7-2 CAIQGARMNTEAFF TGTGCCATCCAGGGGGCGCGTATGAACACTGAAGCTTTCTTT
TRBJ1-5 . 18 TRBD1 TRBV23-1 CASSRLRGQGWSNQPQHF TGCGCCAGCAGTCGGCTACGGGGACAGGGATGGAGCAATCAGCCCCAGCATTTT
TRBJ1-5 . 15 TRBD1 TRBV28 CASSVEQGARQPQHF TGTGCCAGCAGTGTAGAACAGGGGGCGCGTCAGCCCCAGCATTTT
TRBJ2-5 . 14 TRBD2 TRBV6-5 CASSGLGGAETQYF TGTGCCAGCTCGGGACTAGGGGGTGCGGAGACCCAGTACTTC
TRBJ2-3 . 16 . TRBV5-6 CASSLELRGFTDTQYF TGTGCCAGCAGCTTGGAGTTGCGGGGTTTCACAGATACGCAGTATTTT
TRBJ2-7 . 12 . TRBV27 CASGWDFYEQYF TGTGCCAGCGGGTGGGATTTCTACGAGCAGTACTTC
TRBJ2-2 once 19 TRBD1 TRBV19 CASSYLGQGYSPNTGELFF TGTGCCAGTAGTTATCTCGGACAGGGGTATAGCCCGAACACCGGGGAGCTGTTTTTT
TRBJ2-7 . 14 TRBD1 TRBV6-1 CAVHTGTGNYEQYF TGTGCCGTCCACACCGGGACAGGGAATTACGAGCAGTACTTC
TRBJ2-5 . 18 . TRBV28 CASSFVVSRPIDAETQYF TGTGCCAGCAGTTTTGTTGTGAGCCGTCCCATCGATGCAGAGACCCAGTACTTC
TRBJ2-3 . 18 TRBD2 TRBV27 CASSWLAGEGIGTDTQYF TGTGCCAGCAGTTGGCTAGCGGGAGAGGGAATTGGCACAGATACGCAGTATTTT
TRBJ2-2 . 14 . TRBV30 CAWTSGAITGELFF TGTGCCTGGACATCAGGGGCTATCACCGGGGAGCTGTTTTTT
TRBJ2-7 . 16 TRBD1 TRBV28 CASSWSPGQGTYEQYF TGTGCCAGCAGTTGGTCACCGGGACAGGGGACCTACGAGCAGTACTTC
TRBJ2-7 . 15 TRBD1 TRBV7-2 CASSITGTGIDEQYF TGTGCCAGCAGCATAACCGGGACAGGGATTGACGAGCAGTACTTC
TRBJ2-6 . 13 . TRBV5-6 CASSVGGANVLTF TGTGCCAGCAGCGTCGGCGGGGCCAACGTCCTGACTTTC